The 13 T cell receptor beta chains below all came from one sample that was sequenced in a study of CD8 T cells in ankylosing spondylitis. TCRdb reprocessed the 5' RACE reads via MiXCR and lists one record per CDR3 protein. In the table there are 150,000 to 200,000 distinct CDR3 sequences, roughly 10% of which are singletons. Input material: blood, either unsorted or a sorted T cell fraction (not recorded which). The receptor set was obtained from a male donor with ankylosing spondylitis or in good health (not recorded which).

The chain is built from TRBV30 and TRBJ1-3, with D hard to call. The CDR3 sequence is 11 residues long. Germline CDR1 and CDR2: GTSNPN and SVGIG (reference sequence). Trimming removed 5 bases at V and 3 bases at J, with 5 bases between. This CDR3 is CAWGLGNTIYF. As DNA, the CDR3 is TGTGCCTGGGGCCTTGGAAACACCATATATTTT.

This clonotype was seen ten or more times. V gene TRBV6-1 combines with J gene TRBJ2-6; D perhaps matches TRBD2 (5 bases). From germline, CDR1 is MNHNS and CDR2 SASEGT. The CDR3 runs 15 residues. The V gene lost 8 bases and the J gene lost 2 bases, with 13 bases spanning the gap. The chain's CDR3 is CASRDPGAGANVLTF. Written as DNA, the CDR3 is TGTGCCAGCCGCGACCCCGGGGCTGGGGCCAACGTCCTGACTTTC.

This clonotype was recorded at least ten times. V usage is TRBV3-1 and J usage is TRBJ2-2, with 10 nucleotides matching TRBD2. CDR1 LGHDT and CDR2 YNNKEL come from the germline V gene (reference sequence). J lost 5 bases, V lost 10 bases, and 19 bases had no gene match. The CDR3 totals 18 residues. As DNA, the CDR3 is TGTGCCACCTCTACGGCTAGCGGGAGAAGAGGACAGACCGGGGAGCTGTTTTTT. Translating gives CATSTASGRRGQTGELFF.

This chain joins TRBV5-5 and TRBJ2-7; D is ambiguous. Germline V lookup: CDR1 SGHKS, CDR2 YYEKEE (reference sequence). The CDR3 runs to 14 residues. The V and J ends lost 5 bases and 0 bases respectively, with 12 bases between them. The CDR3 DNA reads TGTGCCAGCAGACCCCCCCTGAGCTCCTACGAGCAGTACTTC. This codes for CASRPPLSSYEQYF.

This clonotype was recorded many times. The chain is built from TRBV7-6 and TRBJ2-7, with 9 bases matching TRBD1. Germline V lookup: CDR1 SGHVS, CDR2 FNYEAQ. The CDR3 has 16 residues. The V segment lost 0 bases and the J segment 3 bases; nucleotides outside the gene matches: 6. The chain's CDR3 is CASSLAGGQGLYEQYF. DNA of the CDR3: TGTGCCAGCAGCTTAGCTGGGGGACAGGGTCTCTACGAGCAGTACTTC.

This clonotype was detected ten times or more. This rearrangement joins TRBV12-3 or TRBV12-4 to TRBJ2-1; possible D gene TRBD2, 6 bases. The CDR3 contains 14 residues. Between the trimmed V and J ends, which lost 5 bases and 7 bases, there was a span of 15 bases. CDR3 bases: TGTGCCAGCAGTCTTACGGCGGGAAGGAATGAGCAGTTCTTC. The encoded protein is CASSLTAGRNEQFF.

This clonotype has only a few counts. The CDR3 DNA reads TGTGCCAGCAGCCCCGGACAGCTGGGTTTGAACACTGAAGCTTTCTTT. Translated: CASSPGQLGLNTEAFF. The V and J genes are TRBV11-3 and TRBJ1-1; D possibly corresponds to TRBD1 (6 bases). The V gene's germline CDR1 is SGHNT and CDR2 YENEEA. Trimming shortened V by 5 bases and J by 0 bases, and 16 bases separated the two germline ends. This CDR3 spans 16 amino acids.

This clonotype was seen ten or more times. The chain recombines TRBV12-3 or TRBV12-4 with TRBJ1-4; tentative D call: TRBD1 (6 bases). This CDR3 spans 14 amino acids. Trimming cost V 2 bases and J 12 bases, with 16 bases left between them. CDR3 nucleotides: TGTGCCAGCAGTTTATCTACGGGGGGCGTTGAACTGTTTTTT. Residues: CASSLSTGGVELFF.

This clonotype was recorded at least ten times. The V gene is TRBV7-6, the J gene TRBJ2-1; the D is unclear. Per the germline V gene, CDR1 is SGHVS and CDR2 is FNYEAQ. The length of the CDR3 is 12 residues. Trimming removed 0 bases at V and 5 bases at J, with 2 bases between. CDR3 sequence (DNA): TGTGCCAGCAGCTTAGCGGACAATGAGCAGTTCTTC. This translates into CASSLADNEQFF.

This clonotype showed up many times. This chain joins TRBV12-3 or TRBV12-4 and TRBJ2-2; D might be TRBD1 or TRBD2, each matching 5 bases. CDR3 length: 18 residues. Trimming removed 2 bases from V and 4 bases from J, with 20 bases in between. CDR3 DNA sequence: TGTGCCAGCAGTTTATACGGTAGGGGAAGCGCGGGCACCGGGGAGCTGTTTTTT. Translation gives CASSLYGRGSAGTGELFF.

The table lists this clonotype with a few counts. V usage is TRBV5-1 and J usage is TRBJ1-4, with TRBD1 identical over 8 bases. Germline V CDR1 and CDR2: SGHRS, YFSETQ. V lost 1 base and J lost 5; bases outside the gene matches: 7. CDR3 size: 16 residues. Here the CDR3 reads CASSLTGGSVNEKLFF. Here the CDR3 DNA reads TGCGCCAGCAGCTTGACAGGGGGGTCGGTAAATGAAAAACTGTTTTTT.

This clonotype appeared a few times. This chain joins TRBV6-1 and TRBJ2-1; TRBD1 matches at 8 bases. This CDR3 is built from 14 residues. Germline V CDR1 and CDR2: MNHNS, SASEGT. The V and J ends lost 6 bases and 8 bases, in that order; junction bases with no gene match: 9. The CDR3 region is CASSRGRPADEQFF. The CDR3 DNA reads TGTGCCAGCAGCAGGGGGCGCCCTGCGGATGAGCAGTTCTTC.

This clonotype was detected ten times or more. The chain is built from TRBV27 and TRBJ2-4; 8 bases agree with TRBD1. CDR3 length: 14 amino acids. The germline gives CDR1 MNHEY, CDR2 SMNVEV (reference sequence). Unmatched junction bases numbered 8, after V lost 6 bases and J lost 7 bases. The CDR3 DNA follows: TGTGCCAGCAGACTTCAGGGGGCAGGGAACATTCAGTACTTC. Encoded protein: CASRLQGAGNIQYF.